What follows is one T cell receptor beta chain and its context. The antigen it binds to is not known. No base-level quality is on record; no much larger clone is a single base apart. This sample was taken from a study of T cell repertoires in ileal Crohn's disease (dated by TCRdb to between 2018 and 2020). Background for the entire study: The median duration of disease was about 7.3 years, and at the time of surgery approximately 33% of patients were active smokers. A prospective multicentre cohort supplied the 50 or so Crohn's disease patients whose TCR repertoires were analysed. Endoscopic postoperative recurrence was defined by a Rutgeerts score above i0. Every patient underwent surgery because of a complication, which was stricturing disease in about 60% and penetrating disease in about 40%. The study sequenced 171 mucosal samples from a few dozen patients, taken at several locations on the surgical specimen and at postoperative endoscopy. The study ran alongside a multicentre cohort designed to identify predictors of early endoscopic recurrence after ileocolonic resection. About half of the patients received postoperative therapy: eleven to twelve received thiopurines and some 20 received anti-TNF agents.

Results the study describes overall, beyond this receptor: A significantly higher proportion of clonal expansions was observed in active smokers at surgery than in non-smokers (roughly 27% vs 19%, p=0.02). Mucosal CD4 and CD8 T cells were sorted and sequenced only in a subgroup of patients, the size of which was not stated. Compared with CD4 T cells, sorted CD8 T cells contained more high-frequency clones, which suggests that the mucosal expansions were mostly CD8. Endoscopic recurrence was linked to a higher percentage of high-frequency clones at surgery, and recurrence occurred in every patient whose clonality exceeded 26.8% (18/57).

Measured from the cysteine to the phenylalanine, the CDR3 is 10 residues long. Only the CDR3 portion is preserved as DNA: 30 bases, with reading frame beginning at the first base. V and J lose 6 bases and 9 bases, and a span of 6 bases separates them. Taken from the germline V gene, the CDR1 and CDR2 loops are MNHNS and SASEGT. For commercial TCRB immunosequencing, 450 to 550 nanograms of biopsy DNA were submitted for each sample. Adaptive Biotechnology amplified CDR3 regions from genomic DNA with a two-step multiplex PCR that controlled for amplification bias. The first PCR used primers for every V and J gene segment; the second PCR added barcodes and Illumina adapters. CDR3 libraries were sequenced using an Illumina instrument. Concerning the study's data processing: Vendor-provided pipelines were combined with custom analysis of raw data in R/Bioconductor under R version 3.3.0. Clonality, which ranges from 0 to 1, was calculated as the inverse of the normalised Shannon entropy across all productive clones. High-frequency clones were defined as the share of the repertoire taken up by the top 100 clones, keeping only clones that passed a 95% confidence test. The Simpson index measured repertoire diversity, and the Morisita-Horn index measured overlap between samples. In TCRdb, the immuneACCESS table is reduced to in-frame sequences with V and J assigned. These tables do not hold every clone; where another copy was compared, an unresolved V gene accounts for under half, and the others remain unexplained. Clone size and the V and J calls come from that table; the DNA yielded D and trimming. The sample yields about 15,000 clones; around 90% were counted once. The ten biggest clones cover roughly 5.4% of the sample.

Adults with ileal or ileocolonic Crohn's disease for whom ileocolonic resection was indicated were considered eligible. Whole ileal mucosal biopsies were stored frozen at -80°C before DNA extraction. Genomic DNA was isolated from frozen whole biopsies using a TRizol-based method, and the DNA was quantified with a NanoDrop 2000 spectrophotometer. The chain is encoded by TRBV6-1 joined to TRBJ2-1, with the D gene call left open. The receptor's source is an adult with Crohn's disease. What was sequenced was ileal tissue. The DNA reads TGTGCCAGCAGGCTAGTTGAGCAGTTCTTC. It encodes CASRLVEQFF.